The 15 T cell receptor beta chains below were found in one sample sequenced in a study of cytomegalovirus exposure and HLA in healthy donors. The PCR used 60 Vbeta and 13 Jbeta primers. The method was immunoSEQ multiplex PCR; TCRdb's version includes in-frame clones alone and lacks a portion of them. This table has 130,000 to 150,000 clones, 68% appearing once. The sequenced sample was PBMCs. Every receptor here comes from a man aged 60 to 69 in good health and CMV-seronegative.

The rearrangement joins TRBV21-1 to TRBJ2-1; the DNA was not compared with TRBD2, the D call given in the table. TRBV21-1 is classified as a pseudogene. CDR3 length: 18 residues. CDR3 sequence reads: CASNRNGVAGSAYNEQFF. CDR3 bases: TGTGCCAGCAACAGAAATGGGGTAGCGGGTTCAGCCTACAATGAGCAGTTCTTC.

The V and J genes are TRBV6-5 and TRBJ2-7; TRBD2 matches at 10 bases. The CDR3 totals 15 residues. Germline CDR1 and CDR2: MNHEY and SVGAGI. The J segment lost 6 bases and the V segment lost 0 bases, leaving 5 bases of the junction unmatched. The CDR3 sequence: CASSYSRLAGGEQYF. The CDR3 DNA reads as TGTGCCAGCAGTTACTCGCGGTTAGCGGGGGGCGAGCAGTACTTC.

This clone has only a few counts. The chain links TRBV19 to TRBJ2-1; 9 nucleotides align to TRBD2. Germline V gene lookup returns CDR1 LNHDA and CDR2 SQIVND (reference sequence). This CDR3 is built from 17 residues. With 1 base clipped from V and 3 bases from J, the junction kept 7 bases outside the gene matches. CDR3 sequence (DNA): TGTGCCAGTAGTATAGTGGCTAGCGGGGATATCTACAATGAGCAGTTCTTC. Its protein is CASSIVASGDIYNEQFF.

The chain has TRBV14 and TRBJ2-1; tentative D call: TRBD1 (6 bases). Per the germline V gene, CDR1 is SGHDN and CDR2 is FVKESK. Between the trimmed V and J ends, which lost 1 base and 6 bases, there was a span of 19 bases. The CDR3 totals 17 residues. The CDR3 DNA reads TGTGCCAGCAGCCAAGTTTTTGACAGGACCCCTGGCAATGAGCAGTTCTTC. Translated: CASSQVFDRTPGNEQFF.

The chain recombines TRBV2 with TRBJ2-7; weak D call: TRBD2 (6 bases). Germline CDR1 reads SNHLY; CDR2 reads FYNNEI. The CDR3 loop spans 14 amino acids. Trimming shortened V by 5 bases and J by 0 bases, and 11 bases separated the two germline ends. CDR3 nucleotide sequence: TGTGCCAGCAGTTACCGGGACTCCTCCTACGAGCAGTACTTC. It translates to CASSYRDSSYEQYF.

The CDR3 reads CASSLDRGPVGQPQHF. CDR3 nucleotides: TGTGCCAGCAGCTTAGACAGGGGCCCCGTGGGACAGCCCCAGCATTTT. The chain recombines TRBV7-9 with TRBJ1-5, with 7 positions matching TRBD1. This CDR3 spans 16 amino acids. Germline CDR1 reads SEHNR; CDR2 reads FQNEAQ (reference sequence). Trimming removed 1 base from V and 7 bases from J; junction bases left unmatched: 10.

The DNA of the CDR3 is TGTGCCAGCAGCTTAGCTGGGGCAGGGCCGTTGGACTATGGCTACACCTTC. Protein: CASSLAGAGPLDYGYTF. The V gene is TRBV7-8, the J gene TRBJ1-2; D may be TRBD1 (5 bases). V was trimmed by 0 bases and J by 3 bases, leaving 17 bases between them. The CDR3 has 17 residues. Germline V gene lookup returns CDR1 SGHVS and CDR2 FQNEAQ.

The CDR3 DNA reads TGCGCCAGCAGCTTGACCCTGGCCAGTTACAATGAGCAGTTCTTC. This encodes CASSLTLASYNEQFF. The chain has TRBV5-1 and TRBJ2-1; D is undetermined. This CDR3 region has 15 residues. The V and J ends lost 1 base and 4 bases respectively, with 12 bases between them. CDR1 and CDR2 from the germline V gene are SGHRS and YFSETQ.

This clone has a handful of counts. The rearrangement links TRBV19 to TRBJ1-4; 7 positions match TRBD1. CDR1 LNHDA and CDR2 SQIVND come from the germline V gene (reference sequence). Losses at the gene ends were 5 bases for V and 3 bases for J; bases not matched to a gene: 6. This CDR3 region has 15 residues. The CDR3 reads CASSPTGEANEKLFF. CDR3 in DNA: TGTGCCAGTAGTCCTACAGGGGAAGCTAATGAAAAACTGTTTTTT.

This clone was picked up a small number of times. The CDR3 region is CASSPSGVINEKLFF. The CDR3 DNA reads TGTGCCAGCAGCCCCTCCGGGGTCATTAATGAAAAACTGTTTTTT. This chain joins TRBV9 and TRBJ1-4; D not resolved. The CDR3 consists of 15 residues. The V gene's germline CDR1 is SGDLS and CDR2 YYNGEE. V was shortened by 4 bases and J by 4 bases, with 14 bases between the two germline ends.

The CDR3, as DNA: TGTGCCAGCAGCTTACAAGGAGGCGAGCAGTACTTC. This sequence encodes CASSLQGGEQYF. V gene TRBV7-9 combines with J gene TRBJ2-7, with a possible D match to TRBD2 (5 bases). Per the germline V gene, CDR1 is SEHNR and CDR2 is FQNEAQ (reference sequence). The CDR3 is 12 amino acids. V lost 2 bases to trimming and J lost 6 bases, with 8 bases between them.

This clone was observed a single time. The chain recombines TRBV15 with TRBJ1-4; D might be TRBD1 (5 bases). Trimming removed 6 bases from V and 4 bases from J, with 12 bases in between. The CDR3 covers 14 residues. In germline, CDR1 is LNHNV, CDR2 YYDKDF (reference sequence). This CDR3 is CATRERTFNEKLFF. DNA for the CDR3: TGTGCCACCAGAGAGAGGACATTTAATGAAAAACTGTTTTTT.

This clone occurred a few times. The chain employs TRBV5-1 and TRBJ1-3; tentative D call: TRBD1 (5 bases). With 0 bases removed from V and 0 bases from J, the gap between germline ends came to 25 bases. This CDR3 has 21 residues. Germline CDR1 and CDR2: SGHRS and YFSETQ. Here the CDR3 DNA reads TGCGCCAGCAGCTTGGCACCCCGGGAGTGGAGGGGACCGAGCTCTGGAAACACCATATATTTT. This codes for CASSLAPREWRGPSSGNTIYF.

In its sample, this clone was seen a few times. The genes are TRBV5-6 and TRBJ1-4; D is unresolved. Germline lookup yields CDR1 SGHDT and CDR2 YYEEEE. The CDR3 has 16 amino acids. V was shortened by 0 bases and J by 8 bases, with 17 bases between the two germline ends. The CDR3 nucleotides are TGTGCCAGCAGCTTGGCCGGCGGTCCACCTGGGGAAAAACTGTTTTTT. It is translated as CASSLAGGPPGEKLFF. Full variable domain (remainder filled in from reference TRBV5-6 and TRBJ1-4): DAGVTQSPTHLIKTRGQQVTLRCSPKSGHDTVSWYQQALGQGPQFIFQYYEEEERQRGNFPDRFSGHQFPNYSSELNVNALLLGDSALYLCASSLAGGPPGEKLFFGSGTQLSVL.

V and J are TRBV19 and TRBJ1-5, with D possibly TRBD1 on 5 matching bases. The CDR3 is 13 amino acids. Trimming cost V 5 bases and J 8 bases, with 13 bases left between them. Germline loops: CDR1 LNHDA, CDR2 SQIVND (reference sequence). The CDR3 spells CASSGSGKEPQHF. In DNA form, the CDR3 reads TGTGCCAGTAGTGGGTCAGGGAAAGAGCCCCAGCATTTT.